These 21 T cell receptor beta chains were all obtained from the same sample, sequenced in a study of T cell responses to AZD1222 COVID-19 vaccine. The protocol was immunoSEQ multiplex PCR, while the TCRdb copy is restricted to in-frame clones and leaves out a portion. Altogether 95,000 to 100,000 clones are present, 90% being singletons, with the ten largest covering 1.3%. Sample: peripheral blood, taken on day 0 of AZD1222 vaccination. The receptors originated from an adult in good health.

This rearrangement joins TRBV19 to TRBJ1-2, with TRBD1 identical over 9 bases. Germline V gene data show CDR1 as LNHDA and CDR2 as SQIVND (reference sequence). The CDR3 loop spans 13 amino acids. J lost 6 bases, V lost 6 bases, and 5 bases had no gene match. The CDR3 sequence is CASSAGTGHGYTF. DNA for the CDR3: TGTGCCAGTAGCGCAGGGACAGGGCATGGCTACACCTTC. Variable domain in full (rest from reference TRBV19 and TRBJ1-2): DGGITQSPKYLFRKEGQNVTLSCEQNLNHDAMYWYRQDPGQGLRLIYYSQIVNDFQKGDIAEGYSVSREKKESFPLTVTSAQKNPTAFYLCASSAGTGHGYTFGSGTRLTVV.

This chain links TRBV5-1 with TRBJ1-1; no clear D gene. This CDR3 is 13 amino acids long. Trimming left V 0 bases short and J 1 base short, with 4 bases between. CDR1 and CDR2 from the germline V gene are SGHRS and YFSETQ. The CDR3 nucleotides are TGCGCCAGCAGCTTGGGGGAGAACACTGAAGCTTTCTTT. Protein: CASSLGENTEAFF.

About this clone itself: Distinct nucleotide sequences in the sample also encode this CDR3. The V call is TRBV3-1 (or the pseudogene TRBV3-2), the J call TRBJ1-4; D is unresolved. This CDR3 comprises 12 residues. The ends were cut back, 2 bases at V and 7 bases at J, with 5 bases in the middle. Germline V CDR1 and CDR2: LGHDT, YNNKEL (reference sequence). CDR3 nucleotides: TGTGCCAGCAGCCAATCCAGTGAAAAACTGTTTTTT. Protein: CASSQSSEKLFF.

This clone was detected only a few times. The chain joins TRBV27 to TRBJ1-5; D gene uncertain. Germline V lookup: CDR1 MNHEY, CDR2 SMNVEV (reference sequence). Trimming took 7 bases from V and 7 from J, leaving 17 bases between them. The CDR3 loop spans 14 amino acids. The CDR3 region is CASKVAEVSQPQHF. In nucleotides, the CDR3 is TGTGCCAGCAAGGTGGCCGAAGTAAGCCAGCCCCAGCATTTT.

The V gene is TRBV7-2, the J gene TRBJ2-7; D might be TRBD1 or TRBD2, each matching 5 bases. The V end was cut by 3 bases, the J end by 3 bases, with 12 bases between. The CDR3 length is 14 residues. Germline V gives CDR1 SGHTA, CDR2 FQGNSA. The CDR3 DNA sequence: TGTGCCAGCAGCTTCTCCGGGGCTTACTACGAGCAGTACTTC. It specifies CASSFSGAYYEQYF. The full variable domain, rest sourced from reference TRBV7-2 and TRBJ2-7, is GAGVSQSPSNKVTEKGKDVELRCDPISGHTALYWYRQSLGQGLEFLIYFQGNSAPDKSGLPSDRFSAERTGGSVSTLTIQRTQQEDSAVYLCASSFSGAYYEQYFGPGTRLTVT.

This clone was seen only once. The chain employs TRBV19 and TRBJ1-2; D perhaps matches TRBD1 (6 bases). The V gene lost 4 bases and the J gene lost 8 bases, with 20 bases spanning the gap. CDR3 size: 15 residues. Germline loops: CDR1 LNHDA, CDR2 SQIVND (reference sequence). The CDR3 here is CASSREGGIVVGYTF. In DNA form, the CDR3 reads TGTGCCAGTAGTAGGGAGGGGGGAATCGTCGTCGGCTACACCTTC.

The chain combines TRBV3-1 (or the pseudogene TRBV3-2) with TRBJ1-2, with D hard to call. This CDR3 is built from 15 residues. Germline CDR1 is LGHDT and CDR2 is YNNKEL (reference sequence). Deletions cut 1 base from V and 5 bases from J, with 14 bases between. CDR3 coding DNA: TGTGCCAGCAGCCAAGTTACAGTAAAGGGATATGGCTACACCTTC. Translation: CASSQVTVKGYGYTF.

This sequence joins TRBV12-3 or TRBV12-4 and TRBJ1-2, with D possibly TRBD1 on 6 matching bases. The CDR3 is made up of 12 amino acids. The V gene lost 6 bases and the J gene lost 7 bases, with 12 bases spanning the gap. CDR3 DNA sequence: TGTGCCAGCAGGCGGGGGGCTCGTGGCTACACCTTC. Protein sequence: CASRRGARGYTF.

The rearrangement uses TRBV10-2 and TRBJ2-7; TRBD2 agrees at 7 bases. Trimming removed 1 base from V and 1 base from J; junction bases left unmatched: 4. There are 15 residues in the CDR3. Germline CDR1 and CDR2: WSHSY and SAAADI. CDR3 sequence: CASSELSSGSYEQYF. DNA of the CDR3: TGCGCCAGCAGTGAGTTATCTAGCGGTTCCTACGAGCAGTACTTC.

The chain employs TRBV20-1 and TRBJ2-1; D uncertain. There are 12 residues in the CDR3. Germline V lookup: CDR1 DFQATT, CDR2 SNEGSKA (reference sequence). V was shortened by 3 bases and J by 4 bases, with 7 bases between the two germline ends. The CDR3 here is CSASGSYNEQFF. CDR3 DNA: TGCAGTGCTAGTGGAAGTTACAATGAGCAGTTCTTC.

This chain uses TRBV4-1 with TRBJ2-5, with 7 bases lining up with TRBD2. Germline CDR1 reads MGHRA; CDR2 reads YSYEKL. V gave up 2 bases and J gave up 2 bases; unmatched junction bases: 5. CDR3 size: 15 residues. CDR3 DNA sequence: TGCGCCAGCAGCCAATCGGGGGGAGGGCAAGAGACCCAGTACTTC. This codes for CASSQSGGGQETQYF.

The chain couples TRBV3-1 (or the pseudogene TRBV3-2) to TRBJ1-1, with D possibly TRBD1 on 6 matching bases. Germline CDR1 and CDR2: LGHDT and YNNKEL (reference sequence). Trimming took 4 bases from V and 4 from J, leaving 16 bases between them. This CDR3 contains 15 residues. The CDR3 DNA follows: TGTGCCAGCAGCCCACAGGGAGGGGTAGTCACTGAAGCTTTCTTT. This gives the protein CASSPQGGVVTEAFF.

This sequence joins TRBV4-1 and TRBJ2-3; TRBD2 agrees at 8 bases. V trimming: 0 bases; J trimming: 3 bases; junction bases outside the gene matches: 14. In germline, CDR1 is MGHRA, CDR2 YSYEKL. The CDR3 is 19 residues long. CDR3 sequence (DNA): TGCGCCAGCAGCCAAGATCACGGGACTACTCGCGGGGGGACAGATACGCAGTATTTT. This sequence encodes CASSQDHGTTRGGTDTQYF.

The V gene is TRBV19, the J gene TRBJ1-1; 7 nucleotides line up with TRBD1. Losses at the gene ends were 7 bases for V and 5 bases for J; bases not matched to a gene: 13. The CDR3 length is 15 residues. The V gene's germline CDR1 is LNHDA and CDR2 SQIVND (reference sequence). The CDR3 bases are TGTGCCAGTACCACTTCGACAGGGTGGGATACTGAAGCTTTCTTT. It codes for CASTTSTGWDTEAFF.

The V call is TRBV5-1, the J call TRBJ2-1; no clear D. V shed 4 bases and J shed 0 bases, with 5 bases lying between them. Germline loops: CDR1 SGHRS, CDR2 YFSETQ. This CDR3 has 13 amino acids. The CDR3: CASSRDSYNEQFF. As DNA, the CDR3 is TGCGCCAGCAGCCGAGACTCCTACAATGAGCAGTTCTTC.

The chain couples TRBV5-6 to TRBJ1-5; possibly TRBD1 for D (6 bases). V lost 3 bases to trimming and J lost 1 base, with 11 bases between them. The CDR3 totals 15 residues. Germline V gene sequence: CDR1 SGHDT, CDR2 YYEEEE. The CDR3 region is CASSYRGASNQPQHF. The CDR3 DNA reads as TGTGCCAGCAGCTACCGGGGGGCAAGCAATCAGCCCCAGCATTTT.

The V gene is TRBV25-1, the J gene TRBJ1-4; the D is unclear. The V and J ends lost 5 bases and 0 bases respectively, with 10 bases between them. CDR3 length equals 15 residues. Germline CDR1 and CDR2: MGHDK and SYGVNS. In nucleotides, the CDR3 is TGTGCCAGCAGTAGTTTAGGATCAACTAATGAAAAACTGTTTTTT. Protein product: CASSSLGSTNEKLFF.

V is TRBV7-2 and J is TRBJ2-5; D may be TRBD2 (6 bases). V lost 7 bases to trimming and J lost 5 bases, with 14 bases between them. The germline gives CDR1 SGHTA, CDR2 FQGNSA. This CDR3 comprises 13 residues. CDR3 region: CASTWTTSETQYF. Written as DNA, the CDR3 is TGTGCCAGCACTTGGACTACGTCGGAGACCCAGTACTTC.

The chain combines TRBV6-5 with TRBJ2-5; D not resolved. Trimming removed 6 bases at V and 3 bases at J, with 11 bases between. CDR3 length: 13 residues. In germline, CDR1 is MNHEY, CDR2 SVGAGI. CDR3 loop: CASSLNGEETQYF. CDR3 nucleotide sequence: TGTGCCAGCAGCTTGAATGGCGAAGAGACCCAGTACTTC.

V gene TRBV28 combines with J gene TRBJ1-5; 7 nucleotides line up with TRBD1. The germline V gene encodes CDR1 MDHEN and CDR2 SYDVKM. CDR3 length equals 14 residues. Trimming took 5 bases from V and 5 from J; bases not matched to a gene: 6. This chain's CDR3 is CASSPEGAHQPQHF. The CDR3 DNA reads as TGTGCCAGCAGTCCCGAGGGGGCCCATCAGCCCCAGCATTTT.

The V and J genes are TRBV3-1 (or the pseudogene TRBV3-2) and TRBJ2-3; D gene uncertain. Germline CDR1 LGHDT, CDR2 YNNKEL (reference sequence). This CDR3 contains 16 residues. V lost 0 bases to trimming and J lost 2 bases, with 12 bases between them. The CDR3 region is CASSQDFIDDTDTQYF. For the CDR3, the DNA is TGTGCCAGCAGCCAAGACTTTATTGACGACACAGATACGCAGTATTTT.